The 21 T cell receptor beta chains below were found in one sample sequenced in a study of blood T cell repertoires in COVID-19. Sequencing used immunoSEQ multiplex PCR; TCRdb keeps in-frame clones, though not all of them. This sample has tens of thousands of clones; about four fifths occur once, and the top ten carry more than 5.5%. Sequencing was done on a sample of peripheral blood. The receptors were sampled from a man aged 45 to 65 with active or convalescent COVID-19.

V is TRBV11-2 and J is TRBJ1-3; the D gene is possibly TRBD1 (5 bases). Germline CDR1 is SGHAT and CDR2 is FQNNGV. V was trimmed by 4 bases and J by 4 bases, leaving 14 bases between them. The length of the CDR3 is 15 residues. CDR3 amino acids: CASSSAPGSGNTIYF. The CDR3 coding sequence is TGTGCCAGCAGCTCCGCCCCAGGGTCCGGAAACACCATATATTTT.

The table lists this clone with many counts. The chain combines TRBV7-6 with TRBJ1-6; D may be TRBD1 (5 bases). Trimming removed 5 bases from V and 6 bases from J, with 8 bases in between. Per germline, CDR1 SGHVS and CDR2 FNYEAQ. This CDR3 is built from 13 residues. CDR3 loop: CASSPDSNSPLHF. CDR3 DNA: TGTGCCAGCAGCCCAGACAGTAATTCACCCCTCCACTTT.

This clone showed up just a few times. The chain employs TRBV19 and TRBJ1-5; a possible D gene is TRBD1 (5 bases). V dropped 3 bases and J dropped 2 bases, with 8 bases sitting between them. The CDR3 covers 14 residues. Germline V lookup: CDR1 LNHDA, CDR2 SQIVND (reference sequence). The CDR3 is CASSMSGGNQPQHF. CDR3 nucleotides: TGTGCCAGTAGTATGTCGGGGGGCAATCAGCCCCAGCATTTT.

This sequence joins TRBV10-1 and TRBJ2-7; D is unresolved. V lost 9 bases to trimming and J lost 5 bases, with 11 bases between them. CDR1 and CDR2 (germline): WNHNN, SYGVQD (reference sequence). The CDR3 covers 11 residues. DNA for the CDR3: TGCGCCAGAACTCTTCTCCACGAGCAGTACGTC. It translates to CARTLLHEQYV.

CDR3 DNA: TGTGCCAGCAGCGCATTACAGGGATATACTGAAGCTTTCTTT. Its translation: CASSALQGYTEAFF. This chain links TRBV11-2 with TRBJ1-1; a possible D gene is TRBD1 (6 bases). From germline, CDR1 is SGHAT and CDR2 FQNNGV. The CDR3 spans 14 residues. Between the trimmed V and J ends, which lost 5 bases and 5 bases, there was a span of 15 bases.

The chain employs TRBV28 and TRBJ1-5; D ambiguous. Germline lookup yields CDR1 MDHEN and CDR2 SYDVKM. The CDR3 is made up of 13 amino acids. Trimming pared 6 bases from V and 0 bases from J, leaving 6 bases between. Here the CDR3 reads CASRTYSNQPQHF. The CDR3 DNA follows: TGTGCCAGCAGGACATATAGCAATCAGCCCCAGCATTTT.

The sample holds a few counts of this clone. The V gene is TRBV21-1, the J gene TRBJ2-1; the table's D call, TRBD1, was not checked against the DNA. TRBV21-1 is a pseudogene locus. The CDR3 is made up of 12 amino acids. CDR3 DNA sequence: TGTGCCAGCAGCACCGACAGGTATGAGCAGTTCTTC. Translating it yields CASSTDRYEQFF.

The chain uses TRBV12-3 or TRBV12-4 and TRBJ2-7; the D gene is possibly TRBD1 (6 bases). This CDR3 is built from 13 residues. The ends were cut back, 7 bases at V and 1 base at J, with 11 bases in the middle. The CDR3 sequence is CASKGQLSYEQYF. The CDR3 region has the DNA TGTGCCAGCAAAGGACAGCTTTCCTACGAGCAGTACTTC.

The gene calls are TRBV19 and TRBJ2-3, with D maybe TRBD2 (6 bases). This CDR3 is built from 15 residues. Trimming shortened V by 0 bases and J by 4 bases, and 11 bases separated the two germline ends. Germline V gives CDR1 LNHDA, CDR2 SQIVND (reference sequence). CDR3: CASSIDEGLADTQYF. The CDR3 bases are TGTGCCAGTAGTATAGACGAGGGACTCGCAGATACGCAGTATTTT.

The chain is built from TRBV2 and TRBJ2-3; maybe TRBD2 (5 bases). V shed 7 bases and J shed 4 bases, with 6 bases lying between them. This CDR3 comprises 11 residues. CDR1 and CDR2 (germline): SNHLY, FYNNEI. The CDR3 coding sequence is TGTGCCAGCACGCGGGCAGATACGCAGTATTTT. Its translation: CASTRADTQYF.

This chain links TRBV5-1 with TRBJ2-5; D may be TRBD1 (6 bases). The germline CDR1 and CDR2 sequences are SGHRS and YFSETQ. The CDR3 extends over 12 amino acids. Trimming removed 4 bases from V and 4 bases from J, with 8 bases in between. In nucleotides, the CDR3 is TGCGCCAGCAGCGGACAGCTAGAGACCCAGTACTTC. Translating gives CASSGQLETQYF.

This clone was seen a single time. V and J are TRBV30 and TRBJ1-6; TRBD1 agrees at 7 bases. The germline V gene encodes CDR1 GTSNPN and CDR2 SVGIG (reference sequence). CDR3 length equals 15 residues. Trimming removed 3 bases from V and 5 bases from J; junction bases left unmatched: 7. DNA of the CDR3: TGTGCCTGGAGCGAACGGGACAGAAATAATTCACCCCTCCACTTT. Residues: CAWSERDRNNSPLHF. The full variable domain, rest sourced from reference TRBV30 and TRBJ1-6, is SQTIHQWPATLVQPVGSPLSLECTVEGTSNPNLYWYRQAAGRGLQLLFYSVGIGQISSEVPQNLSASRPQDRQFILSSKKLLLSDSGFYLCAWSERDRNNSPLHFGNGTRLTVT.

The chain uses TRBV19 and TRBJ1-5, with a weak D call TRBD1 (6 bases). The CDR3 runs 15 residues. The germline V gene encodes CDR1 LNHDA and CDR2 SQIVND (reference sequence). Trimming cost V 4 bases and J 0 bases, with 10 bases left between them. The CDR3 DNA reads TGTGCCAGTAGTAGCACAGGGTATAGCAATCAGCCCCAGCATTTT. Translating gives CASSSTGYSNQPQHF.

V is TRBV24-1 and J is TRBJ2-3, with TRBD1 identical over 11 bases. CDR3 size: 16 residues. Germline V CDR1 and CDR2: KGHDR, SFDVKD. V gave up 5 bases and J gave up 6 bases; unmatched junction bases: 9. The CDR3 protein is CATSVPGQGATDTQYF. The CDR3 region has the DNA TGTGCCACCAGTGTCCCAGGACAGGGGGCAACTGATACGCAGTATTTT.

This chain joins TRBV15 and TRBJ1-2; D perhaps matches TRBD1 (5 bases). Germline V lookup: CDR1 LNHNV, CDR2 YYDKDF (reference sequence). The germline V and J ends were trimmed by 0 bases and 3 bases, with 8 bases remaining between them. The CDR3 has 14 amino acids. In DNA form, the CDR3 reads TGTGCCACCAGCAGAGAGATAGGGGACTATGGCTACACCTTC. It codes for CATSREIGDYGYTF.

J is TRBJ1-1 and V is TRBV7-2; 8 bases match TRBD1. Germline CDR1 is SGHTA and CDR2 is FQGNSA. With V trimmed by 4 bases and J by 4 bases, 5 bases remained unmatched. The CDR3 covers 14 residues. The CDR3 region is CASSSGQAPTEAFF. The DNA of the CDR3 is TGTGCCAGCAGCTCGGGACAGGCCCCCACTGAAGCTTTCTTT.

The chain employs TRBV5-4 and TRBJ2-1; 9 nucleotides agree with TRBD2. V lost 0 bases and J lost 7; bases outside the gene matches: 5. CDR1 and CDR2 from the germline V gene are SGHNT and YYREEE (reference sequence). The CDR3 totals 15 residues. The CDR3 sequence is CASSLGLAVLNEQFF. The CDR3 nucleotides read TGTGCCAGCAGCTTGGGACTAGCGGTCTTAAATGAGCAGTTCTTC.

The J gene is TRBJ1-2, the V gene TRBV9, with D tentatively TRBD1 (5 bases). With 0 bases removed from V and 3 bases from J, the gap between germline ends came to 12 bases. The CDR3 spans 15 residues. The germline V gene has CDR1 SGDLS and CDR2 YYNGEE. The CDR3 spells CASSVDRTSHYGYTF. The CDR3 bases are TGTGCCAGCAGCGTAGACCGGACATCCCACTATGGCTACACCTTC.

This sequence joins TRBV19 and TRBJ2-5; TRBD2 aligns across 8 bases. The CDR3 length is 16 residues. The V gene's germline CDR1 is LNHDA and CDR2 SQIVND (reference sequence). V gave up 2 bases and J gave up 4 bases; unmatched junction bases: 9. Here the CDR3 reads CASSIRRLAGRETQYF. In DNA, the CDR3 is TGTGCCAGTAGTATAAGAAGGCTAGCGGGCCGAGAGACCCAGTACTTC.

This sequence joins TRBV10-2 and TRBJ2-1; D gene uncertain. Trimming left V 7 bases short and J 8 bases short, with 12 bases between. The CDR3 is 12 amino acids. CDR1 WSHSY and CDR2 SAAADI come from the germline V gene. The CDR3 DNA is TGCGCCAGCATGCAGGAATCCGATGAGCAGTTCTTC. Encoded protein: CASMQESDEQFF.

The rearrangement uses TRBV7-6 and TRBJ1-5; D not resolved. This CDR3 is built from 13 residues. Germline assignment: CDR1 SGHVS and CDR2 FNYEAQ. V was pared by 6 bases and J by 7 bases, with 13 bases between. The CDR3 is CASSNDAGQPQHF. As DNA, the CDR3 is TGTGCCAGCAGTAACGACGCGGGGCAGCCCCAGCATTTT.